This TCR beta chain originates from a study of cytomegalovirus exposure and HLA in healthy donors. Findings and caveats of the study: In an earlier analysis, most TCR beta V segments were productive about 87% or about 30% of the time.

Amplification used 60 Vbeta primers and 13 Jbeta primers. The table came from immunoSEQ multiplex PCR; TCRdb's copy has only in-frame clones and leaves some out. The sample contains around 91,000 clones, roughly 84% of which appear only once. As to this clone: Its antigen is unknown.

The CDR3 sequence is 12 residues long. Trimming took 3 bases from V and 6 from J, leaving 8 bases between them. Per germline, CDR1 WSHSY and CDR2 SAAADI. This TCR was recovered from a man aged 18 to 30 in good health and CMV-seronegative. J is TRBJ1-2 and V is TRBV10-2, with a weak D call TRBD1 (6 bases). What was sequenced was PBMCs. The CDR3 DNA is TGCGCCAGCAGTGATCCAGGGGATGGCTACACCTTC. Protein product: CASSDPGDGYTF.